The rows below give T cell receptor beta chains drawn from one sample of a study of T cell responses to AZD1222 COVID-19 vaccine. Repertoires were generated with immunoSEQ multiplex PCR, while TCRdb's copy carries only in-frame clones and drops some. The data show about 170,000 clones, with less than 95% seen just once and about 3% held by the top ten. Specimen: peripheral blood, collected on day 0 of AZD1222 vaccination. Receptors were obtained from an adult in good health. Each CDR3 is given with its conserved first and last residue. Fields, in order: J gene, clone size, D gene, V gene, CDR3 DNA, CDR3 protein. D genes are given only for firm matches. Clone sizes are given selectively: once, few, many, or a class where the clone is expanded.

TRBJ1-1	NA	NA	TRBV5-8	TGTGCCAGCGCTCCGTGGTTTGACGGAGAAGCTTTCTTT	CASAPWFDGEAFF
TRBJ2-7	NA	NA	TRBV9	TGTGCCAGCAGCGGAGGGGCGGGGACCACCTACGAGCAGTACTTC	CASSGGAGTTYEQYF
TRBJ2-7	NA	NA	TRBV12-3/TRBV12-4	TGTGCCAGCAGTTTAAAAGGGGGCTACGAGCAGTACTTC	CASSLKGGYEQYF
TRBJ1-2	NA	NA	TRBV19	TGTGCCAGTAGTATCTGGAGGGAGGATGGCTACACCTTC	CASSIWREDGYTF
TRBJ2-7	NA	NA	TRBV2	TGTGCCAGCAGTGAAGCACAGCAGTCAAACTCCTACGAGCAGTACTTC	CASSEAQQSNSYEQYF
TRBJ2-1	NA	TRBD2	TRBV7-8	TGTGCCAGCAGCACCCCCGCGGGGAGCCGGGGGGGTGAGCAGTTCTTC	CASSTPAGSRGGEQFF
TRBJ2-7	NA	TRBD2	TRBV13	TGTGCCAGCAGCTTAGGGGACAGCGGGGGGACATACGAGCAGTACTTC	CASSLGDSGGTYEQYF
TRBJ1-6	NA	NA	TRBV23-1	TGCGCCAGCAGCCAGACACGAAGATCACCCCTCCACTTT	CASSQTRRSPLHF
TRBJ1-5	NA	NA	TRBV7-9	TGTGCCAGCAGCTTAGGTGACGGCAGGGGAGGCAATCAGCCCCAGCATTTT	CASSLGDGRGGNQPQHF
TRBJ2-1	NA	NA	TRBV30	TGTGCCTGGAAACCTCTAAGCAATGAGCAGTTCTTC	CAWKPLSNEQFF
TRBJ1-4	NA	NA	TRBV9	TGTGCCAGCAGCGCAACGGGGGCAACTAATGAAAAACTGTTTTTT	CASSATGATNEKLFF
TRBJ2-5	once	NA	TRBV2	TGTGCCAGCAGTGAAGCCCCGACGGAAGCGGAGACCCAGTACTTC	CASSEAPTEAETQYF
TRBJ1-5	NA	NA	TRBV30	TGTGCCTGGAGTCTGGCAGGGGATCAGCCCCAGCATTTT	CAWSLAGDQPQHF
TRBJ1-2	NA	NA	TRBV19	TGTGCCAGTAGTACCTTACGGGGGGGCGCCCACTATGGCTACACCTTC	CASSTLRGGAHYGYTF
TRBJ1-1	NA	NA	TRBV13	TGTGCCAGCAGCTTAGGGATCCGGAACACTGAAGCTTTCTTT	CASSLGIRNTEAFF
TRBJ2-1	NA	TRBD2	TRBV9	TGTGCCAGCAGCGTCGTAGCGGGGGTGTCCTACAATGAGCAGTTCTTC	CASSVVAGVSYNEQFF
TRBJ2-3	NA	TRBD1	TRBV5-1	TGCGCCAGCAGCGAGATGGGACAGGGTTTGGGAGATACGCAGTATTTT	CASSEMGQGLGDTQYF
TRBJ1-1	NA	NA	TRBV7-9	TGTGCCAGCAGACCCGGCGGGGGTCGGGCCACTGAAGCTTTCTTT	CASRPGGGRATEAFF
TRBJ2-7	NA	TRBD2	TRBV5-1	TGCGCCAGCAGCACGGGACTAGCGGGGGGCGCCTACGAGCAGTACTTC	CASSTGLAGGAYEQYF
TRBJ1-1	NA	NA	TRBV11-2	TGTGCCAGCAGCTATGTAGGGACGAAGAACACTGAAGCTTTCTTT	CASSYVGTKNTEAFF
TRBJ1-2	NA	TRBD1	TRBV5-1	TGCGCCAGCAGCCGACAGGGGTGGGACGACTATGGCTACACCTTC	CASSRQGWDDYGYTF
TRBJ2-1	NA	NA	TRBV5-4	TGTGCCAGCAGCGGTCCTGCGAAGGAGCAGTTCTTC	CASSGPAKEQFF
TRBJ1-5	NA	NA	TRBV7-2	TGTGCCAGCAGCTTAGAGAAGGGCTGGGAGCCCCAGCATTTT	CASSLEKGWEPQHF
TRBJ2-1	NA	TRBD1	TRBV5-1	TGCGCCAGCAGCTTCTCACAGGGGGCGATCGTGAATGAGCAGTTCTTC	CASSFSQGAIVNEQFF
TRBJ2-1	NA	NA	TRBV7-3	TGTGCCAGCAGCCCATCCCGGGGGACCTACAATGAGCAGTTCTTC	CASSPSRGTYNEQFF
TRBJ2-1	NA	NA	TRBV19	TGTGCCAGTACCCTCGGGCCACTTAACGATGAGCAGTTCTTC	CASTLGPLNDEQFF
TRBJ1-1	NA	NA	TRBV6-5	TGTGCCAGCAGTTACGAGGACCCTGACGATGAAGCTTTCTTT	CASSYEDPDDEAFF
TRBJ1-2	once	NA	TRBV2	TGTGCCAGCAGTAAACGCGGGAGTAGTGGCTACACCTTC	CASSKRGSSGYTF
TRBJ2-2	NA	TRBD2	TRBV19	TGTGCCAGCCGAGCTAGCGGGGAACCTAGGGGGGAGCTGTTTTTT	CASRASGEPRGELFF